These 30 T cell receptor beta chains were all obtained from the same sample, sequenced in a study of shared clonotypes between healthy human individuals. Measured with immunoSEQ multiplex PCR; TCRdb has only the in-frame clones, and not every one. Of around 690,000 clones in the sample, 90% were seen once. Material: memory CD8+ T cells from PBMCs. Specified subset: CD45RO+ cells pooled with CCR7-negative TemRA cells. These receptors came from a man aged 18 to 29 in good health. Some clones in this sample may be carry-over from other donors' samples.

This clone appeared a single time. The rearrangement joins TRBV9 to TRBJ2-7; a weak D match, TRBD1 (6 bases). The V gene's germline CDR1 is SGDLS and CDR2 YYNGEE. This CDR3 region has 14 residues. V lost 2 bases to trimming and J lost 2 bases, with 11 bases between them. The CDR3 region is CASSVGQKAYEQYF. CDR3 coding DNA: TGTGCCAGCAGCGTCGGACAGAAAGCCTACGAGCAGTACTTC.

CDR3 amino acids: CASGGRNTNTGELFF. CDR3 in DNA: TGTGCCTCTGGTGGGCGGAATACGAACACCGGGGAGCTGTTTTTT. The chain recombines TRBV6-6 with TRBJ2-2, with unresolved D. This CDR3 region has 15 residues. Trimming left V 11 bases short and J 0 bases short, with 16 bases between. Germline V CDR1 and CDR2: MNHNY, SVGAGI (reference sequence).

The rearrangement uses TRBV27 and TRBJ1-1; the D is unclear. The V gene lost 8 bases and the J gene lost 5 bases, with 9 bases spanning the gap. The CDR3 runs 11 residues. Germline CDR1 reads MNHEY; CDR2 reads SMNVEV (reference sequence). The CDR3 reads CASHSGTEAFF. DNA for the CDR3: TGTGCCAGCCACTCGGGAACTGAAGCTTTCTTT.

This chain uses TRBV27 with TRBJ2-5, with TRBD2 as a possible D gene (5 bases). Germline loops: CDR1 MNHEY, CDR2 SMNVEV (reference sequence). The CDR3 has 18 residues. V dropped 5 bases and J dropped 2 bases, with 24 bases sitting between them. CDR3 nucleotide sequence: TGTGCCAGCAGTCCCCTGAGTGCTAGCAACGGGCGGCAAGAGACCCAGTACTTC. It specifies CASSPLSASNGRQETQYF.

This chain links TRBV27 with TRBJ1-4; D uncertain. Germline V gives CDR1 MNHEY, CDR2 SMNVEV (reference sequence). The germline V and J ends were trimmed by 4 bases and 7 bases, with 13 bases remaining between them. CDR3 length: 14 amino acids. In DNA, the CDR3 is TGTGCCAGCAGTTCCTCCCGCGGAGGTGAAAAACTGTTTTTT. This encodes CASSSSRGGEKLFF. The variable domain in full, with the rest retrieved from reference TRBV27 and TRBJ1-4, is EAQVTQNPRYLITVTGKKLTVTCSQNMNHEYMSWYRQDPGLGLRQIYYSMNVEVTDKGDVPEGYKVSRKEKRNFPLILESPSPNQTSLYFCASSSSRGGEKLFFGSGTQLSVL.

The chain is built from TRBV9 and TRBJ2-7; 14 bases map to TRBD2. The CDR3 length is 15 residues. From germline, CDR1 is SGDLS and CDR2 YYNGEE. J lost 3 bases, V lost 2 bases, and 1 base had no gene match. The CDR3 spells CASSVGTSGGYEQYF. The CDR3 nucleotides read TGTGCCAGCAGCGTCGGGACTAGCGGGGGCTACGAGCAGTACTTC. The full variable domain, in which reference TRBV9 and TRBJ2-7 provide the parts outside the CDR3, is DSGVTQTPKHLITATGQRVTLRCSPRSGDLSVYWYQQSLDQGLQFLIQYYNGEERAKGNILERFSAQQFPDLHSELNLSSLELGDSALYFCASSVGTSGGYEQYFGPGTRLTVT.

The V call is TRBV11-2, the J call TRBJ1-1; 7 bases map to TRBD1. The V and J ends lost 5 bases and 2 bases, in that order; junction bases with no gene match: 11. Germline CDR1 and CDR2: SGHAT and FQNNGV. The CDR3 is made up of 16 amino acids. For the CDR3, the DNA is TGTGCCAGCAGCACCCCAGGGGGGATTCTAAACACTGAAGCTTTCTTT. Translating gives CASSTPGGILNTEAFF.

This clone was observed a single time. CDR3 DNA sequence: TGTGCCAGCAGCTTAGTTAGTCCAGGGGTCCCCTACAATGAGCAGTTCTTC. It encodes CASSLVSPGVPYNEQFF. The V and J genes are TRBV7-6 and TRBJ2-1; TRBD1 is a possible D gene (6 bases). V was pared by 1 base and J by 2 bases, with 15 bases between. This CDR3 contains 17 residues. In germline, CDR1 is SGHVS, CDR2 FNYEAQ.

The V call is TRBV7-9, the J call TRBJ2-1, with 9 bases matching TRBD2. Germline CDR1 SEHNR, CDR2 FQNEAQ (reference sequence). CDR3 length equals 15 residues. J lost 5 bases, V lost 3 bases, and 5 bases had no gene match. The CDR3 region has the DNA TGTGCCAGCAGCTTGGTAGCGGGAGTTCACAATGAGCAGTTCTTC. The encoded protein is CASSLVAGVHNEQFF.

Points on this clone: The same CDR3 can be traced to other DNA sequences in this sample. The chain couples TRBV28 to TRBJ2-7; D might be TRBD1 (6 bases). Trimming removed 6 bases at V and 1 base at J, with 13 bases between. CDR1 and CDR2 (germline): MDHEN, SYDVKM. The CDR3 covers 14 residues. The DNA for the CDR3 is TGTGCCAGCAGCTGGGTAACAGGGTCCTACGAGCAGTACTTC. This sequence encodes CASSWVTGSYEQYF.

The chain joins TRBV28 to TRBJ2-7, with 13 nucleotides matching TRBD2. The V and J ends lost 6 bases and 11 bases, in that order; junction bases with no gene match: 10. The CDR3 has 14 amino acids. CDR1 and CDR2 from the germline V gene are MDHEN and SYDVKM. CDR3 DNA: TGTGCCAGCAGAAGGCCGGGACTAGCGGGATCGGAGTACTTC. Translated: CASRRPGLAGSEYF.

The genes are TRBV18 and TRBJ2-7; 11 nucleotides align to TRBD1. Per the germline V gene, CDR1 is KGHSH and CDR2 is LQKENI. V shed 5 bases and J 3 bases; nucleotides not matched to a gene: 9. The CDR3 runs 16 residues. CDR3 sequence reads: CASSYSPGTGGYEQYF. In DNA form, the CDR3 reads TGTGCCAGCTCATACAGTCCCGGGACAGGGGGCTACGAGCAGTACTTC.

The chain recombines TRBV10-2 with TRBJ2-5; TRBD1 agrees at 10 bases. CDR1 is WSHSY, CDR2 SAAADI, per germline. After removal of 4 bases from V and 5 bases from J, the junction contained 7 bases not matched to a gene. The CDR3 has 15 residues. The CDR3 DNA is TGCGCCAGCAGTGCTCGACAGGGGGCGCGGGAGACCCAGTACTTC. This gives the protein CASSARQGARETQYF.

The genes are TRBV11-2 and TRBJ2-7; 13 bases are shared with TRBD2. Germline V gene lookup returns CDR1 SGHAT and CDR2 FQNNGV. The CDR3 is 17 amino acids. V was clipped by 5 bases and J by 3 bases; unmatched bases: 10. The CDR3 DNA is TGTGCCAGCAGCGGCAGGGTTGGGACTAGCGGGATCTACGAGCAGTACTTC. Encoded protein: CASSGRVGTSGIYEQYF.

CDR3 sequence reads: CASSFWNLAAGEQFF. CDR3 sequence (DNA): TGTGCCAGCAGTTTTTGGAATCTTGCGGCTGGTGAGCAGTTCTTC. This chain joins TRBV28 and TRBJ2-1; D is ambiguous. The V gene's germline CDR1 is MDHEN and CDR2 SYDVKM. The CDR3 covers 15 residues. V dropped 3 bases and J dropped 9 bases, with 18 bases sitting between them.

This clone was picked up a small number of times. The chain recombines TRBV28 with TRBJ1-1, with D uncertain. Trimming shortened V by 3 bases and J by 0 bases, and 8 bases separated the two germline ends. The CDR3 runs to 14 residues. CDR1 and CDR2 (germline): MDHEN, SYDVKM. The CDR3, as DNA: TGTGCCAGCAGTTTGACAAGTCTGAACACTGAAGCTTTCTTT. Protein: CASSLTSLNTEAFF.

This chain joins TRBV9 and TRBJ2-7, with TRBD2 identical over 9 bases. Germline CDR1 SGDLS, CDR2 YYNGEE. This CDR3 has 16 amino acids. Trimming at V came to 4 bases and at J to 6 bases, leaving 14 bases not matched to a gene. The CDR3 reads CASSSRLAGGPPEQYF. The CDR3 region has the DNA TGTGCCAGCAGCTCCCGTTTGGCGGGAGGGCCACCCGAGCAGTACTTC.

The CDR3 region is CASSLNQVSPLHF. DNA of the CDR3: TGTGCCAGCAGCTTAAATCAGGTATCACCCCTCCACTTT. This chain connects TRBV7-3 to TRBJ1-6; D not resolved. This CDR3 has 13 amino acids. Germline CDR1 and CDR2: SGHTA and FQGTGA. Trimming took off 1 base at V and 10 bases at J, with 8 bases between the two ends.

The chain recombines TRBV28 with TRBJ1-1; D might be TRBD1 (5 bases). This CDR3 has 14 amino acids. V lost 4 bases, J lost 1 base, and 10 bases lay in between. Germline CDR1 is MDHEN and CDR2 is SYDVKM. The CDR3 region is CASSWGEGNTEAFF. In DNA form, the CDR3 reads TGTGCCAGCAGTTGGGGGGAGGGGAACACTGAAGCTTTCTTT.

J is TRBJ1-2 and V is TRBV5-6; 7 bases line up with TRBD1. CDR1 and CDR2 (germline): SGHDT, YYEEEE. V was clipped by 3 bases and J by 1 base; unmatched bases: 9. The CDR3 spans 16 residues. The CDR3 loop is CASSSIGTDDNYGYTF. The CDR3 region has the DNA TGTGCCAGCAGCTCAATCGGGACAGACGATAACTATGGCTACACCTTC.

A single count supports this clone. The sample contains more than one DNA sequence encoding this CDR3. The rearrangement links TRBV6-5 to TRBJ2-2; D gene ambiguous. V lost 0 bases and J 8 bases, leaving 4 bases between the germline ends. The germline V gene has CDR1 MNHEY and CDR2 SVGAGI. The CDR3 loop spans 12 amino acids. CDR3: CASSYSTGELFF. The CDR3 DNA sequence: TGTGCCAGCAGTTACTCTACGGGGGAGCTGTTTTTT.

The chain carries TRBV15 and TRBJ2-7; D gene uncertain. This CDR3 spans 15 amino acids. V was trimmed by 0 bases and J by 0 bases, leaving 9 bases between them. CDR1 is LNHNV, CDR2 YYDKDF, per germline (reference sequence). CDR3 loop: CATSRDRYSSYEQYF. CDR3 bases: TGTGCCACCAGCAGAGATAGGTACAGCTCCTACGAGCAGTACTTC.

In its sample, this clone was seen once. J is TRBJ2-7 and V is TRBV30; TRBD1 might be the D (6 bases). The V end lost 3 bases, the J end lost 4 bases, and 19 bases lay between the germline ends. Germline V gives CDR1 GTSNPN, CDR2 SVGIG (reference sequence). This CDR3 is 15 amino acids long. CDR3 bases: TGTGCCTGGAGCCCCCCGGGACAAAACTCATACGAGCAGTACTTC. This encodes CAWSPPGQNSYEQYF.

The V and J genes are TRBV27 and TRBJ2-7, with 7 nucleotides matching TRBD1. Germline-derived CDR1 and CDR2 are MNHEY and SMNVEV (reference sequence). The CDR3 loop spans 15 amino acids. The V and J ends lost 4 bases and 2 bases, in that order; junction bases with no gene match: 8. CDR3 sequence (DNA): TGTGCCAGCAGTTGGAATGGGGACAGTACCTACGAGCAGTACTTC. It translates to CASSWNGDSTYEQYF.

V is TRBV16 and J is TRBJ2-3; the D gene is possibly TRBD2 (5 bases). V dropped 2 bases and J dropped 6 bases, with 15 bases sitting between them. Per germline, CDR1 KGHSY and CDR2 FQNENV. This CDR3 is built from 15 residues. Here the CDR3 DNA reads TGTGCCAGCAGCCAAACAAAGGGCCGCGGGGATACGCAGTATTTT. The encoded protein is CASSQTKGRGDTQYF.

The CDR3 loop is CASSSGLAVPHEQYF. The CDR3, as DNA: TGTGCCAGCAGCTCCGGACTAGCGGTTCCCCACGAGCAGTACTTC. The chain uses TRBV7-8 and TRBJ2-7, with 10 bases matching TRBD2. CDR3 length: 15 residues. Germline V gene lookup returns CDR1 SGHVS and CDR2 FQNEAQ. The V and J ends lost 4 bases and 5 bases, in that order; junction bases with no gene match: 8.

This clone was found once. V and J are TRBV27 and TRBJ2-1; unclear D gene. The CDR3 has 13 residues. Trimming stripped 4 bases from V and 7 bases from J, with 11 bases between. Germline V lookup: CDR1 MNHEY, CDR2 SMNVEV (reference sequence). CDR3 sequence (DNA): TGTGCCAGCAGTTCGATAAGTGGGAATGAGCAGTTCTTC. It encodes CASSSISGNEQFF.

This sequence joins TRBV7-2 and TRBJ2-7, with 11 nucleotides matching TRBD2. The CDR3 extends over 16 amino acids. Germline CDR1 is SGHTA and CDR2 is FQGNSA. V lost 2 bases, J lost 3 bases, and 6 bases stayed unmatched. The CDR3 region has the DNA TGTGCCAGCAGCTTATTTAGCGGGAGGGCCGACTACGAGCAGTACTTC. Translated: CASSLFSGRADYEQYF. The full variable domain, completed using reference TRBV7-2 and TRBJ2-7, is GAGVSQSPSNKVTEKGKDVELRCDPISGHTALYWYRQSLGQGLEFLIYFQGNSAPDKSGLPSDRFSAERTGGSVSTLTIQRTQQEDSAVYLCASSLFSGRADYEQYFGPGTRLTVT.

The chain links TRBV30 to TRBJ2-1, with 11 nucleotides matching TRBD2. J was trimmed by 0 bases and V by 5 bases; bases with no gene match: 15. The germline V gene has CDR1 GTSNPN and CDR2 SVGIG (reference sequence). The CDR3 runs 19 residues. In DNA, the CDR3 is TGTGCCTGGGGTATAACCGGGACTAGCGGACCCTTCTCCTACAATGAGCAGTTCTTC. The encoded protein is CAWGITGTSGPFSYNEQFF.

CDR3: CASSQDMGDFVQYF. The CDR3 nucleotides read TGTGCCAGCAGCCAAGATATGGGGGACTTTGTTCAGTACTTC. The rearrangement joins TRBV5-6 to TRBJ2-4, with D possibly TRBD2 on 6 matching bases. CDR3 length equals 14 residues. The germline V and J ends were trimmed by 4 bases and 11 bases, with 19 bases remaining between them. From germline, CDR1 is SGHDT and CDR2 YYEEEE.